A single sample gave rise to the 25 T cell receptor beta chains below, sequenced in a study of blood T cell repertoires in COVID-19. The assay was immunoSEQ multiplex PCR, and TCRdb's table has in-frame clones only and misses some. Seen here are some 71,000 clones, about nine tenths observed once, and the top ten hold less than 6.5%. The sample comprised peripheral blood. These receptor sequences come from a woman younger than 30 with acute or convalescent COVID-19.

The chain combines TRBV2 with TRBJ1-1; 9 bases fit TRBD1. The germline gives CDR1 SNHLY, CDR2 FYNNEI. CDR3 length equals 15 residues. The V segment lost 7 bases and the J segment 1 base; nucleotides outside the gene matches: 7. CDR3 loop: CASKGWTGENTEAFF. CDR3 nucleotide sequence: TGTGCCAGCAAGGGATGGACAGGGGAGAACACTGAAGCTTTCTTT. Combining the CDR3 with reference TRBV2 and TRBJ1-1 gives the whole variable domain EPEVTQTPSHQVTQMGQEVILRCVPISNHLYFYWYRQILGQKVEFLVSFYNNEISEKSEIFDDQFSVERPDGSNFTLKIRSTKLEDSAMYFCASKGWTGENTEAFFGQGTRLTVV.

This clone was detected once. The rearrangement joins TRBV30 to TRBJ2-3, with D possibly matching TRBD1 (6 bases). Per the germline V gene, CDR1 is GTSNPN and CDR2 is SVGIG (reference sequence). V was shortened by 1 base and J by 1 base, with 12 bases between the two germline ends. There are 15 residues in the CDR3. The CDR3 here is CAWSGGYRGTDTQYF. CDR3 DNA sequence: TGTGCCTGGAGTGGTGGGTACAGGGGCACAGATACGCAGTATTTT.

In DNA, the CDR3 is TGTGCCAGCAGCCAAGCCGCAACTAATGAAAAACTGTTTTTT. This translates into CASSQAATNEKLFF. The chain combines TRBV3-1 (or the pseudogene TRBV3-2) with TRBJ1-4; D gene uncertain. Germline V gene data show CDR1 as LGHDT and CDR2 as YNNKEL (reference sequence). CDR3 length equals 14 residues. V lost 1 base and J 0 bases, leaving 3 bases between the germline ends.

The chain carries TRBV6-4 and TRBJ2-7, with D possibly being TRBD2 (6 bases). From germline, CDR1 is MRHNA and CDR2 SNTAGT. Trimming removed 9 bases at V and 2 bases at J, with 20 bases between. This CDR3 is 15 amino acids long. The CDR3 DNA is TGTGCCAGTCCTCTATCCAGCGGGCATCCCTACGAGCAGTACTTC. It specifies CASPLSSGHPYEQYF.

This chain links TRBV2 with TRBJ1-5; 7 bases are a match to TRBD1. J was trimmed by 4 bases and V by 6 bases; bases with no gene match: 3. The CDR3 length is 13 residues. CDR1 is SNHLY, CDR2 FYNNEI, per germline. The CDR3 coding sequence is TGTGCCAGCAGATGGGACAGAAATCAGCCCCAGCATTTT. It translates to CASRWDRNQPQHF.

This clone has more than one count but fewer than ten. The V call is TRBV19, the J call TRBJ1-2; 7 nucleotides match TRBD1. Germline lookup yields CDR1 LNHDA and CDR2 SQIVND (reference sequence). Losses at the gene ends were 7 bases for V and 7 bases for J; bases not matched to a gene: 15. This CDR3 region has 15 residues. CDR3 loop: CASKIGRQGQFGYTF. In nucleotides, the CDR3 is TGTGCCAGTAAGATCGGCCGACAGGGTCAATTTGGCTACACCTTC. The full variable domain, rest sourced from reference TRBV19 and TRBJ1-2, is DGGITQSPKYLFRKEGQNVTLSCEQNLNHDAMYWYRQDPGQGLRLIYYSQIVNDFQKGDIAEGYSVSREKKESFPLTVTSAQKNPTAFYLCASKIGRQGQFGYTFGSGTRLTVV.

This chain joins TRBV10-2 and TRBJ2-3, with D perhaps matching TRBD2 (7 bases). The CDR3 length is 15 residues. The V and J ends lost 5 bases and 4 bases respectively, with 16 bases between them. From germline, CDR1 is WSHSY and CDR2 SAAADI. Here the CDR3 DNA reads TGCGCCAGCAGTTACGGGGGGCCACGCCCAGATACGCAGTATTTT. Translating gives CASSYGGPRPDTQYF.

The CDR3 protein is CASSLLGGAGYEQFF. Written as DNA, the CDR3 is TGCGCCAGCAGCTTGTTGGGGGGAGCGGGGTATGAGCAGTTCTTC. J is TRBJ2-1 and V is TRBV5-1, with 7 bases fitting TRBD2. Losses at the gene ends were 1 base for V and 8 bases for J; bases not matched to a gene: 9. The germline gives CDR1 SGHRS, CDR2 YFSETQ. This CDR3 comprises 15 residues.

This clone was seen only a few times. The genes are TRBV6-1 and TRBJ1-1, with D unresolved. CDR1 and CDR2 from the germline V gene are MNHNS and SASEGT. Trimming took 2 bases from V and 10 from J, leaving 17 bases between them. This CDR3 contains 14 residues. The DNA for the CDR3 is TGTGCCAGCAGTGAAACCACTACAACGCTCAGAGCTTTCTTT. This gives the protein CASSETTTTLRAFF.

CDR3 sequence: CASSLAGTGAYNEQFF. The DNA of the CDR3 is TGTGCCAGCAGCTTAGCTGGGACAGGGGCCTACAATGAGCAGTTCTTC. The chain has TRBV7-2 and TRBJ2-1; 10 bases align to TRBD1. This CDR3 comprises 16 residues. Germline loops: CDR1 SGHTA, CDR2 FQGNSA. Unmatched junction bases numbered 1, after V lost 0 bases and J lost 2 bases.

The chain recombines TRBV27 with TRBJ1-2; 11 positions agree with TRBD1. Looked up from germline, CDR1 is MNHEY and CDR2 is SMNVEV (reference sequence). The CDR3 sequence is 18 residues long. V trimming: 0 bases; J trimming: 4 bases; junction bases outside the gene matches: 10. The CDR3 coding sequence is TGTGCCAGCAGTTTATCCGGGACAGGGGGTGGTTGGACCTATGGCTACACCTTC. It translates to CASSLSGTGGGWTYGYTF.

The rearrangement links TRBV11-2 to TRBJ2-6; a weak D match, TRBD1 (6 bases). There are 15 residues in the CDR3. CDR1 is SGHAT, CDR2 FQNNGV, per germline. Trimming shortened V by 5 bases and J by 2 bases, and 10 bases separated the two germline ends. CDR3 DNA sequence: TGTGCCAGCAGCCCCGAGGGGGCTGGGGCCAACGTCCTGACTTTC. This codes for CASSPEGAGANVLTF.

The CDR3 region has the DNA TGTGCCAGTAGTATCGGTCTAGCGGGAGGAGGGGGCTACAATGAGCAGTTCTTC. Its protein is CASSIGLAGGGGYNEQFF. This rearrangement joins TRBV19 to TRBJ2-1, with 11 bases lining up with TRBD2. The CDR3 is 18 amino acids. Germline V CDR1 and CDR2: LNHDA, SQIVND (reference sequence). V dropped 3 bases and J dropped 3; count of bases not matched to a gene: 10.

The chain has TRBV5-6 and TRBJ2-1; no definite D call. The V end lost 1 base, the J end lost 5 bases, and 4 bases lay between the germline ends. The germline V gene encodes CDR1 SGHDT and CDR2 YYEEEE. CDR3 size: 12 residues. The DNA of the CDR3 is TGTGCCAGCAGCTTGCTACACAATGAGCAGTTCTTC. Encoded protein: CASSLLHNEQFF.

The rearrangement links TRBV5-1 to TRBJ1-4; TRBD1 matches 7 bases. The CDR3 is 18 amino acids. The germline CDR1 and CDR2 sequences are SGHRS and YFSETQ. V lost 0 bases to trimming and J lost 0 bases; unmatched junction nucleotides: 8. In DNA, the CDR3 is TGCGCCAGCAGCTTGGGCTGGACAGGCGAGGCAACTAATGAAAAACTGTTTTTT. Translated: CASSLGWTGEATNEKLFF.

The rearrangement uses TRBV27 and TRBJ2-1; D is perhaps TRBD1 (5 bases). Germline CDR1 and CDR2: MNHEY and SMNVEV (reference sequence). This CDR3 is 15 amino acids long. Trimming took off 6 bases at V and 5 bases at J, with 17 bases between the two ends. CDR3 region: CASSQTALFNNEQFF. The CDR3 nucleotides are TGTGCCAGCAGCCAGACAGCTTTGTTTAACAATGAGCAGTTCTTC.

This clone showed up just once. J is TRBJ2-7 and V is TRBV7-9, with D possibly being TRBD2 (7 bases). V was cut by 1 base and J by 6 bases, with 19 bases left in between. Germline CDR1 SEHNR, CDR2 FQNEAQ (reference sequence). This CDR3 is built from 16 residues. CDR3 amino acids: CASSLVGGGHGAEQYF. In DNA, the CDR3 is TGTGCCAGCAGCTTAGTAGGCGGGGGCCACGGGGCCGAGCAGTACTTC.

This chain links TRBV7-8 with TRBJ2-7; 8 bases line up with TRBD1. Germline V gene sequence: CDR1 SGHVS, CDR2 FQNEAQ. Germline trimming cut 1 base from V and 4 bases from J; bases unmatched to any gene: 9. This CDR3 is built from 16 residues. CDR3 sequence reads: CASSLDTGQGLYEQYF. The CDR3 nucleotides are TGTGCCAGCAGCTTAGATACCGGACAGGGTCTATACGAGCAGTACTTC.

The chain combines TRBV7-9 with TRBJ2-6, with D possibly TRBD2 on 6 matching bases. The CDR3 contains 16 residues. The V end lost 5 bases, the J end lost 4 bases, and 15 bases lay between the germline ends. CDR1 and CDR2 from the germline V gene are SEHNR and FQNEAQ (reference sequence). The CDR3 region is CASSPSGDLGANVLTF. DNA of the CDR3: TGTGCCAGCAGCCCTAGTGGGGACTTAGGGGCCAACGTCCTGACTTTC.

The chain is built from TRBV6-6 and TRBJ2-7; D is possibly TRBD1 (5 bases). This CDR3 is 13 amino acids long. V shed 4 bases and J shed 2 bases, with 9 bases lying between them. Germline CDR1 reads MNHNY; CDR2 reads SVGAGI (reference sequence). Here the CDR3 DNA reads TGTGCCAGCAGTTCCGGCAGGGCCTACGAGCAGTACTTC. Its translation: CASSSGRAYEQYF.

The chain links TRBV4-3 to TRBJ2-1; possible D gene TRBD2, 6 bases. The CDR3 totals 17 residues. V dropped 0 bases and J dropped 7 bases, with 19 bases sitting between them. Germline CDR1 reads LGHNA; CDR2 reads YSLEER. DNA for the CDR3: TGCGCCAGCAGCCAAGATATAACGGGAGCGGGTTTTAATGAGCAGTTCTTC. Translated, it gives CASSQDITGAGFNEQFF.

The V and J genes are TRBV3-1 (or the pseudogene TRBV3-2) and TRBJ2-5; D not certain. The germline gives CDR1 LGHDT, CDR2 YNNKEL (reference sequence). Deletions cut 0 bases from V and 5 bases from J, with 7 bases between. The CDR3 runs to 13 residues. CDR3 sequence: CASSQDRRETQYF. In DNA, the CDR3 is TGTGCCAGCAGCCAAGACCGGCGGGAGACCCAGTACTTC.

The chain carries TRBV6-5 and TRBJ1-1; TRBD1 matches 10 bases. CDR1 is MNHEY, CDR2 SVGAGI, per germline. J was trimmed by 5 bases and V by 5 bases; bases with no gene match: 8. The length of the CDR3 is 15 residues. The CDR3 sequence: CASSQSGTGATEAFF. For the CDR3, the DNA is TGTGCCAGCAGTCAATCCGGGACAGGGGCGACTGAAGCTTTCTTT.

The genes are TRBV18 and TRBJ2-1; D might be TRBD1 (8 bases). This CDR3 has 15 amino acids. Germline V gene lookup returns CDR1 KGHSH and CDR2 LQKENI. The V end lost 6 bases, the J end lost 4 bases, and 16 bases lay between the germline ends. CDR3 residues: CASSLTGGEYNEQFF. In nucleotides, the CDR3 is TGTGCCAGCTCGCTTACAGGGGGGGAATACAATGAGCAGTTCTTC.

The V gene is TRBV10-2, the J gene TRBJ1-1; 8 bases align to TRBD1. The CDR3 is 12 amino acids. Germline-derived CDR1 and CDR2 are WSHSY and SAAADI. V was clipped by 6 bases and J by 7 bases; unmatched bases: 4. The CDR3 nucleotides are TGCGCCAGCAGGGGACAGGAGCTTGAAGCTTTCTTT. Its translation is CASRGQELEAFF.